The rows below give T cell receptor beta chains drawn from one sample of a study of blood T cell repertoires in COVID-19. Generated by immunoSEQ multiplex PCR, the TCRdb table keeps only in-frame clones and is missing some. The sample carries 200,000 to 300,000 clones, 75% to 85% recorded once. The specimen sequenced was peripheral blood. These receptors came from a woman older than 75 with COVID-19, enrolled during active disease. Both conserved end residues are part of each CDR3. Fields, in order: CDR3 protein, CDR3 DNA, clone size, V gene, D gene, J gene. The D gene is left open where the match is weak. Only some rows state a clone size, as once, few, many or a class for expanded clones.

cdr3_aa: CASSRIFTEIDDQGAEAFF; cdr3_nt: TGTGCCAGCAGTCGCATCTTTACAGAAATTGACGATCAAGGCGCTGAAGCTTTCTTT; clone_size: -; v_call: TRBV28; d_call: -; j_call: TRBJ1-1
cdr3_aa: CASSLGVGANVLTF; cdr3_nt: TGTGCCAGCAGCTTGGGAGTTGGGGCCAACGTCCTGACTTTC; clone_size: -; v_call: TRBV7-9; d_call: -; j_call: TRBJ2-6
cdr3_aa: CASSEDRLRGTQYF; cdr3_nt: TGTGCCAGCAGTGAAGACAGGCTAAGGGGGACCCAGTACTTC; clone_size: -; v_call: TRBV6-1; d_call: -; j_call: TRBJ2-5
cdr3_aa: CAWNPGQGYNGFF; cdr3_nt: TGTGCCTGGAACCCGGGACAGGGGTACAATGGTTTCTTT; clone_size: -; v_call: TRBV30; d_call: TRBD1; j_call: TRBJ1-1
cdr3_aa: CASSLENRAEAFF; cdr3_nt: TGTGCCAGCAGTTTGGAGAACAGGGCTGAAGCTTTCTTT; clone_size: once; v_call: TRBV27; d_call: -; j_call: TRBJ1-1
cdr3_aa: CAIAPGPTEAFF; cdr3_nt: TGTGCCATCGCCCCAGGGCCCACTGAAGCTTTCTTT; clone_size: -; v_call: TRBV10-3; d_call: -; j_call: TRBJ1-1
cdr3_aa: CASSFPGDRADTGPQHF; cdr3_nt: TGTGCCAGCAGTTTCCCCGGGGACAGGGCGGACACGGGTCCCCAGCATTTT; clone_size: few; v_call: TRBV28; d_call: TRBD1; j_call: TRBJ1-5
cdr3_aa: CASSPSEDQPQHF; cdr3_nt: TGTGCCAGCTCACCATCCGAGGATCAGCCCCAGCATTTT; clone_size: -; v_call: TRBV18; d_call: -; j_call: TRBJ1-5
cdr3_aa: CASSERRGQFF; cdr3_nt: TGTGCCAGCAGTGAGAGGCGCGGGCAGTTCTTC; clone_size: -; v_call: TRBV2; d_call: -; j_call: TRBJ2-1
cdr3_aa: CAWSVVRQTRSGNTIYF; cdr3_nt: TGTGCCTGGAGTGTCGTAAGACAGACACGCTCTGGAAACACCATATATTTT; clone_size: few; v_call: TRBV30; d_call: -; j_call: TRBJ1-3
cdr3_aa: CASSSLGQVYGYTF; cdr3_nt: TGTGCCAGCAGCTCGCTCGGACAGGTCTATGGCTACACCTTC; clone_size: few; v_call: TRBV3-1/TRBV3-2; d_call: TRBD1; j_call: TRBJ1-2
cdr3_aa: CASSLETGLYGYTF; cdr3_nt: TGTGCCAGCAGCTTGGAGACAGGGCTCTATGGCTACACCTTC; clone_size: -; v_call: TRBV5-4; d_call: TRBD1; j_call: TRBJ1-2
cdr3_aa: CASSPQGSTNEKLFF; cdr3_nt: TGTGCCAGCAGCCCTCAGGGGTCGACTAATGAAAAACTGTTTTTT; clone_size: -; v_call: TRBV7-3; d_call: -; j_call: TRBJ1-4
cdr3_aa: CARPMGGRVYGYTF; cdr3_nt: TGTGCCCGTCCTATGGGGGGGCGCGTCTATGGCTACACCTTC; clone_size: -; v_call: TRBV19; d_call: -; j_call: TRBJ1-2
cdr3_aa: CASIDSRFVGEQFF; cdr3_nt: TGTGCCAGCATAGATAGCCGGTTCGTCGGTGAGCAGTTCTTC; clone_size: -; v_call: TRBV2; d_call: -; j_call: TRBJ2-1
cdr3_aa: CASSPHRQGYNSPLHF; cdr3_nt: TGTGCCAGCAGCCCTCATCGACAGGGCTATAATTCACCCCTCCACTTT; clone_size: -; v_call: TRBV9; d_call: TRBD1; j_call: TRBJ1-6
cdr3_aa: CASSLASLGVGEQFF; cdr3_nt: TGTGCCAGCAGCTTAGCTAGTTTGGGTGTCGGTGAGCAGTTCTTC; clone_size: -; v_call: TRBV11-2; d_call: -; j_call: TRBJ2-1
cdr3_aa: CASSPWTASYEQYF; cdr3_nt: TGCGCCAGCAGCCCCTGGACAGCCTCCTACGAGCAGTACTTC; clone_size: few; v_call: TRBV5-1; d_call: -; j_call: TRBJ2-7
cdr3_aa: CSVDGAGGGNTIYF; cdr3_nt: TGCAGCGTTGATGGGGCAGGGGGTGGAAACACCATATATTTT; clone_size: -; v_call: TRBV29-1; d_call: TRBD1; j_call: TRBJ1-3
cdr3_aa: CASSPLQGYEQYF; cdr3_nt: TGTGCCAGCAGCCCCTTACAGGGGTACGAGCAGTACTTC; clone_size: -; v_call: TRBV12-3/TRBV12-4; d_call: TRBD1; j_call: TRBJ2-7
cdr3_aa: CASSPGTVDYEQYF; cdr3_nt: TGTGCCAGCTCACCCGGGACAGTCGACTACGAGCAGTACTTC; clone_size: -; v_call: TRBV18; d_call: TRBD1; j_call: TRBJ2-7
cdr3_aa: CASSYTGLASTDTQYF; cdr3_nt: TGTGCCAGCAGTTACACCGGACTAGCCAGCACAGATACGCAGTATTTT; clone_size: -; v_call: TRBV6-5; d_call: TRBD2; j_call: TRBJ2-3
cdr3_aa: CASTSSGLPTGELFF; cdr3_nt: TGTGCCAGCACTTCATCGGGACTTCCCACCGGGGAGCTGTTTTTT; clone_size: -; v_call: TRBV5-8; d_call: -; j_call: TRBJ2-2
cdr3_aa: CASSLGLGNTGELFF; cdr3_nt: TGCGCCAGCAGCTTGGGACTCGGGAACACCGGGGAGCTGTTTTTT; clone_size: -; v_call: TRBV5-1; d_call: -; j_call: TRBJ2-2
cdr3_aa: CASSAEGAPRGYTF; cdr3_nt: TGTGCCAGCAGCGCGGAAGGGGCACCCAGAGGCTACACCTTC; clone_size: once; v_call: TRBV9; d_call: -; j_call: TRBJ1-2
cdr3_aa: CASSSTGTVYGYTF; cdr3_nt: TGTGCCAGCAGTTCCACAGGGACCGTCTATGGCTACACCTTC; clone_size: -; v_call: TRBV28; d_call: -; j_call: TRBJ1-2
cdr3_aa: CASSLEVRGYTF; cdr3_nt: TGTGCCAGCTCCCTGGAGGTCAGAGGCTACACCTTC; clone_size: -; v_call: TRBV2; d_call: -; j_call: TRBJ1-2
cdr3_aa: CASSQTTGFPGNTIYF; cdr3_nt: TGTGCCAGCAGCCAAACCACAGGCTTTCCTGGAAACACCATATATTTT; clone_size: -; v_call: TRBV3-1/TRBV3-2; d_call: -; j_call: TRBJ1-3
cdr3_aa: CASSLAGAPQGEQFF; cdr3_nt: TGTGCCAGCAGTTTAGCTGGGGCCCCCCAAGGTGAGCAGTTCTTC; clone_size: -; v_call: TRBV27; d_call: -; j_call: TRBJ2-1
cdr3_aa: CASSLGGLTEAFF; cdr3_nt: TGCGCCAGCAGCTTGGGGGGCCTCACTGAAGCTTTCTTT; clone_size: -; v_call: TRBV5-1; d_call: -; j_call: TRBJ1-1
cdr3_aa: CATTGTSGRGELFF; cdr3_nt: TGTGCCACCACAGGAACTAGCGGGCGTGGGGAGCTGTTTTTT; clone_size: -; v_call: TRBV19; d_call: TRBD2; j_call: TRBJ2-2
cdr3_aa: CVGDTPTDTQYF; cdr3_nt: TGTGTCGGGGACACACCCACAGATACGCAGTATTTT; clone_size: -; v_call: TRBV19; d_call: -; j_call: TRBJ2-3
cdr3_aa: CASSPTQVAGYNEQFF; cdr3_nt: TGTGCCAGCTCCCCTACCCAGGTAGCGGGGTACAATGAGCAGTTCTTC; clone_size: -; v_call: TRBV18; d_call: TRBD2; j_call: TRBJ2-1
cdr3_aa: CASLDINYYGYTF; cdr3_nt: TGTGCCAGCCTCGACATTAATTACTATGGCTACACCTTC; clone_size: few; v_call: TRBV6-5; d_call: -; j_call: TRBJ1-2
cdr3_aa: CASSSGLAGGSDTQYF; cdr3_nt: TGCGCCAGCAGCTCAGGGCTAGCGGGGGGCTCAGATACGCAGTATTTT; clone_size: -; v_call: TRBV5-1; d_call: TRBD2; j_call: TRBJ2-3
cdr3_aa: CASSQVTDLNTGELFF; cdr3_nt: TGTGCCAGCAGCCAAGTGACAGATTTGAACACCGGGGAGCTGTTTTTT; clone_size: -; v_call: TRBV3-1/TRBV3-2; d_call: -; j_call: TRBJ2-2
cdr3_aa: CASSFGTNTEAFF; cdr3_nt: TGTGCCAGCAGCTTTGGCACGAACACTGAAGCTTTCTTT; clone_size: -; v_call: TRBV7-6; d_call: -; j_call: TRBJ1-1
cdr3_aa: CASSGQGATSGRIFEFF; cdr3_nt: TGTGCCAGCAGTGGACAGGGGGCGACTAGCGGGAGAATTTTTGAGTTCTTC; clone_size: few; v_call: TRBV6-1; d_call: TRBD2; j_call: TRBJ2-1
cdr3_aa: CASSQALLAGGPGELFF; cdr3_nt: TGTGCCAGCAGCCAAGCCCTACTAGCGGGAGGGCCCGGGGAGCTGTTTTTT; clone_size: -; v_call: TRBV4-2; d_call: TRBD2; j_call: TRBJ2-2
cdr3_aa: CASSLEGHEQFF; cdr3_nt: TGCGCCAGCAGCTTGGAGGGGCATGAGCAGTTCTTC; clone_size: -; v_call: TRBV5-1; d_call: -; j_call: TRBJ2-1
cdr3_aa: CASSLEVGAYIQYF; cdr3_nt: TGTGCCAGCAGCTTAGAAGTAGGGGCGTACATTCAGTACTTC; clone_size: -; v_call: TRBV7-9; d_call: -; j_call: TRBJ2-4
cdr3_aa: CASSPRTGPQETQYF; cdr3_nt: TGTGCCAGCTCACCTCGGACAGGACCCCAAGAGACCCAGTACTTC; clone_size: -; v_call: TRBV18; d_call: TRBD1; j_call: TRBJ2-5
cdr3_aa: CASSRQLTDTQYF; cdr3_nt: TGTGCCAGCAGTCGACAACTCACAGATACGCAGTATTTT; clone_size: -; v_call: TRBV3-1/TRBV3-2; d_call: -; j_call: TRBJ2-3
cdr3_aa: CATSADSLGHGANVLTF; cdr3_nt: TGTGCCACCAGTGCCGACAGCCTAGGTCATGGGGCCAACGTCCTGACTTTC; clone_size: -; v_call: TRBV24-1; d_call: -; j_call: TRBJ2-6
cdr3_aa: CASSLGQATGREKLFF; cdr3_nt: TGTGCCAGCAGCTTAGGTCAGGCCACAGGGCGTGAAAAACTGTTTTTT; clone_size: once; v_call: TRBV11-2; d_call: -; j_call: TRBJ1-4
cdr3_aa: CASSNTGLAGGFNEQFF; cdr3_nt: TGTGCCAGCAGCAATACGGGACTAGCGGGAGGTTTCAATGAGCAGTTCTTC; clone_size: -; v_call: TRBV7-9; d_call: TRBD2; j_call: TRBJ2-1